This TCR beta chain derives from a study of blood T cell repertoires in COVID-19. Individuals drawn from about 26 US areas were roughly 18 to 95 years old. The recovered donors of Cohort 3 showed two negative PCRs, clearance, or symptom resolution. Points on this clone: The same CDR3 is also encoded by other DNA sequences in this sample.

Sequencing was performed with immunoSEQ multiplex PCR; in TCRdb, only in-frame clones are kept and a portion is missing. The top ten clones hold approximately 8% of a sample with around 500,000 clones, approximately 91% of them seen once. The CDR3 totals 13 residues. The V and J ends lost 1 base and 5 bases respectively, with 8 bases between them. The TCR comes from a woman between 55 and 75 years old who had recovered from COVID-19. The chain recombines TRBV12-3 or TRBV12-4 with TRBJ1-2; D is possibly TRBD1 (5 bases). Specimen: PBMCs or T cells enriched from blood (not recorded which). CDR3 nucleotide sequence: TGTGCCAGCAGTTTAGGCGGGGGTTATGGCTACACCTTC. Translating it yields CASSLGGGYGYTF.